This record concerns one TCR beta chain sequence. What it recognizes is unknown. CDR3 and TCR beta VDJ profiling relied on a genomic DNA template. TCRdb fed the reads into MiXCR, producing one record per CDR3 protein. This table has about 250,000 distinct CDR3 sequences, around 45% appearing once. This record comes from a study of CD8+CD57+ T cells in acquired aplastic anemia. Whole-study results and caveats: Patients and controls shared over 25 CD8+ CDR3 sequences.

An expansion of CD8+CD57+ cells by flow cytometry had been shown in patients chosen for sequencing. Severe acquired aplastic anemia was diagnosed in all patients. The receptor was isolated from a human donor with aplastic anemia. The specimen sequenced was sorted CD4+, CD8+, or CD8+CD57+ T cells (not recorded which) from PBMCs.

CDR3 nucleotides: TGCGCCAGCACCCATGGGGGGATCACTGAAGCTTTCTTT. Amino acids: CASTHGGITEAFF. The genes are TRBV10-2 and TRBJ1-1; a possible D gene is TRBD1 (5 bases). V was clipped by 7 bases and J by 4 bases, with 13 bases between them. The V gene's germline CDR1 is WSHSY and CDR2 SAAADI. The CDR3 loop spans 13 amino acids.